These 14 T cell receptor beta chains share one sample of origin, sequenced in a study of CD8 T cells in ankylosing spondylitis. Overall study results and limits: Several highly homologous variants made up a TCR beta motif, and this motif appeared characteristic of ankylosing spondylitis blood.

These receptors lack a known antigen. TCRdb independently ran MiXCR on the 5' RACE reads; one entry per CDR3 protein. The sample includes over 600,000 distinct CDR3 sequences, about 20% of them seen just once. Sequencing used blood, either unsorted or a sorted T cell fraction (not recorded which). Receptor source: a male donor with ankylosing spondylitis.

This clonotype was counted between two and nine times. The chain uses TRBV3-1 and TRBJ2-3; 10 bases line up with TRBD2. The J segment lost 6 bases and the V segment lost 0 bases, leaving 9 bases of the junction unmatched. This CDR3 spans 17 amino acids. Per germline, CDR1 LGHDT and CDR2 YNNKEL (reference sequence). CDR3 sequence (DNA): TGTGCCAGCAGCCAAGACCCTGGACTAGCGGTTTGGGATACGCAGTATTTT. This gives the protein CASSQDPGLAVWDTQYF.

The gene calls are TRBV12-5 and TRBJ2-5; D gene uncertain. CDR3 size: 12 residues. Germline CDR1 and CDR2: LGHNT and FRNRAP. Trimming stripped 8 bases from V and 5 bases from J, with 12 bases between. CDR3 coding DNA: TGTGCTAGTACCTTCGGGCGGGAGACCCAGTACTTC. This sequence encodes CASTFGRETQYF. Looking up the rest from reference TRBV12-5 and TRBJ2-5 gives the full variable domain: DARVTQTPRHKVTEMGQEVTMRCQPILGHNTVFWYRQTMMQGLELLAYFRNRAPLDDSGMPKDRFSAEMPDATLATLKIQPSEPRDSAVYFCASTFGRETQYFGPGTRLLVL.

The V and J genes are TRBV29-1 and TRBJ2-1; tentative D call: TRBD2 (5 bases). V was shortened by 8 bases and J by 8 bases, with 16 bases between the two germline ends. The CDR3 is 12 residues long. CDR1 SQVTM and CDR2 ANQGSEA come from the germline V gene. CDR3 sequence reads: CSTPDGMDEQFF. CDR3 DNA: TGCAGCACACCCGACGGGATGGATGAGCAGTTCTTC.

The chain uses TRBV7-3 and TRBJ2-7, with no clear D. V was trimmed by 0 bases and J by 2 bases, leaving 5 bases between them. In germline, CDR1 is SGHTA, CDR2 FQGTGA. The CDR3 is 13 residues long. The CDR3: CASSLTTTYEQYF. The CDR3, as DNA: TGTGCCAGCAGCTTAACAACTACCTACGAGCAGTACTTC.

A few counts support this clonotype. The V gene is TRBV5-1, the J gene TRBJ2-3; D gene unclear. V was cut by 3 bases and J by 0 bases, with 8 bases left in between. Germline CDR1 SGHRS, CDR2 YFSETQ. This CDR3 has 14 residues. The CDR3 coding sequence is TGCGCCAGCAGCTCACTGGGTAGCACAGATACGCAGTATTTT. Amino acids: CASSSLGSTDTQYF.

This clonotype was observed a handful of times. The rearrangement links TRBV5-5 to TRBJ2-3; weak D call: TRBD2 (5 bases). V lost 4 bases and J 3 bases, leaving 15 bases between the germline ends. Germline CDR1 SGHKS, CDR2 YYEKEE (reference sequence). The CDR3 covers 15 residues. CDR3 sequence: CASSTRAVPTDTQYF. The CDR3, as DNA: TGTGCCAGCAGCACGAGGGCCGTCCCAACAGATACGCAGTATTTT. Using reference TRBV5-5 and TRBJ2-3 for the parts outside the CDR3, the full variable domain is DAGVTQSPTHLIKTRGQQVTLRCSPISGHKSVSWYQQVLGQGPQFIFQYYEKEERGRGNFPDRFSARQFPNYSSELNVNALLLGDSALYLCASSTRAVPTDTQYFGPGTRLTVL.

Only a few counts were recorded for this clonotype. The chain combines TRBV28 with TRBJ2-1; 9 bases are shared with TRBD1. The germline CDR1 and CDR2 sequences are MDHEN and SYDVKM. J was trimmed by 5 bases and V by 7 bases; bases with no gene match: 9. CDR3 length: 15 amino acids. The CDR3 protein is CASTRGGQGDNEQFF. The CDR3 nucleotides read TGTGCCAGCACAAGGGGGGGACAGGGAGACAATGAGCAGTTCTTC.

The V gene is TRBV7-9, the J gene TRBJ2-5; TRBD2 agrees at 10 bases. This CDR3 region has 15 residues. CDR1 SEHNR and CDR2 FQNEAQ come from the germline V gene (reference sequence). J was trimmed by 1 base and V by 5 bases; bases with no gene match: 4. CDR3 protein: CASSPSSGGQETQYF. The CDR3, as DNA: TGTGCCAGCAGCCCCTCTAGCGGGGGCCAAGAGACCCAGTACTTC.

This clonotype was counted between two and nine times. The chain joins TRBV4-3 to TRBJ2-7, with 7 bases aligning to TRBD1. Per the germline V gene, CDR1 is LGHNA and CDR2 is YSLEER. After removal of 0 bases from V and 3 bases from J, the junction contained 5 bases not matched to a gene. CDR3 size: 15 residues. The DNA of the CDR3 is TGCGCCAGCAGCCAAGATTGGGACAGCGTCTACGAGCAGTACTTC. The encoded protein is CASSQDWDSVYEQYF.

This clonotype was observed a few times. V and J are TRBV20-1 and TRBJ1-1, with 10 bases that match TRBD1. Germline V lookup: CDR1 DFQATT, CDR2 SNEGSKA (reference sequence). The CDR3 is 14 amino acids. Germline trimming cut 5 bases from V and 5 bases from J; bases unmatched to any gene: 8. The CDR3 loop reads CSAARQGALTEAFF. CDR3 nucleotide sequence: TGCAGTGCTGCCCGACAGGGGGCGTTGACTGAAGCTTTCTTT.

V usage is TRBV18 and J usage is TRBJ2-3; maybe TRBD2 (6 bases). Deletions cut 0 bases from V and 6 bases from J, with 16 bases between. The germline CDR1 and CDR2 sequences are KGHSH and LQKENI. CDR3 length equals 16 residues. CDR3 coding DNA: TGTGCCAGCTCACCACCGATGGCGGGATTAGCGGATACGCAGTATTTT. It codes for CASSPPMAGLADTQYF.

This clonotype was detected many times. The genes are TRBV24-1 and TRBJ2-3, with 12 nucleotides matching TRBD2. CDR1 and CDR2 from the germline V gene are KGHDR and SFDVKD. V dropped 9 bases and J dropped 4; count of bases not matched to a gene: 7. This CDR3 has 15 amino acids. The CDR3 coding sequence is TGTGCCACCGGTTCGACTAGCGGGAGTCCAGATACGCAGTATTTT. This gives the protein CATGSTSGSPDTQYF.

The chain combines TRBV20-1 with TRBJ1-1, with D possibly being TRBD1 (5 bases). Per germline, CDR1 DFQATT and CDR2 SNEGSKA (reference sequence). This CDR3 comprises 12 residues. V lost 6 bases to trimming and J lost 8 bases, with 16 bases between them. The CDR3 region has the DNA TGCAGTGCGGCGGGGGGGGGTAAAGAAGCTTTCTTT. Residues: CSAAGGGKEAFF.

This clonotype was observed a handful of times. J is TRBJ2-7 and V is TRBV11-2; TRBD1 aligns across 10 bases. Germline CDR1 is SGHAT and CDR2 is FQNNGV. This CDR3 is 15 amino acids long. V gave up 1 base and J gave up 3 bases; unmatched junction bases: 3. The CDR3 is CASSLATGGGYEQYF. As DNA, the CDR3 is TGTGCCAGCAGCTTAGCGACAGGGGGCGGCTACGAGCAGTACTTC.